This TCR beta chain was sequenced for a study of beta chain features in type 1 diabetes (dated by TCRdb to 2017 to 2018). For context, the study as a whole: Patients and healthy donors did not differ in mean age, gender distribution, total cell number or subset yield. In the study, TCRB repertoires of sorted circulating CD4+ T cell subsets from recently diagnosed type 1 diabetes patients were compared with those of matched healthy donors. Regulatory and stem cell-like memory subsets were obtained from only 8 patients and about 8 healthy donors, while naive and central memory subsets were obtained from all 30 or so donors. A total of just under 110,000,000 sorted cells were examined across all samples, and RNA yield correlated strongly with the number of cells per subset.

Comment on this clone: There is no known antigen for this receptor. It has no much larger one-base neighbor in the sample; base qualities were not kept.

V drops 3 bases and J drops 7 bases, leaving 10 bases in between. The germline V gene supplies CDR1 SGHTA and CDR2 FQGNSA. The CDR3 runs 13 amino acids, cysteine and phenylalanine included. The entry retains the CDR3 DNA only, 39 bases that are in frame from base 1. The entire isolated RNA was reverse transcribed using the High Capacity cDNA Reverse Transcription Kit, and thus expressed TCRB transcripts were sequenced. Deep immunoSEQ sequencing was performed on naive, central memory and regulatory T cell samples, with an average of about 3.57 million total reads per sample. Sorted cells were lysed in RLT buffer and RNA was extracted with DNase-treated RNeasy Micro or Mini kits, depending on cell number. Each cell subset was processed on its own to prevent cross-contamination, while patient and healthy donor samples were processed together. Using the immunoSEQ multiplex PCR, TCRB sequences were amplified from cDNA into 87-bp fragments spanning the CDR3 region. The amplicons were sequenced using the Illumina HiSeq platform. The study's processing was this. Synthetic template baselines were used to correct PCR bias computationally, reads within Hamming distance 2 were collapsed, and singletons that could not be merged were discarded. Reads were aligned against IMGT to assign V, D and J genes, CDR3 length and insertions or deletions at six rearrangement sites. Clonotype counts were normalized to sorted cell number within each subset before computing true diversity and Gini coefficients with the tcR R package. The overlap coefficient, calculated on TCRB nucleotide sequences, was used to quantify repertoire sharing. As a proxy for the pre-selection repertoire, out-of-frame TCRB sequences from naive cells were analyzed. TCRdb mirrors the immuneACCESS table, restricted to in-frame sequences. Some clones are absent from its copies; in checked studies, under half trace to an unresolved V gene, and the reason for the others is unknown. V, J and clone size reflect that table, while D and trimming were determined from the DNA. The sample includes around 160,000 clones, with 63% observed a single time. The biggest ten clones account for roughly 0.092% of the sample.

Broader findings and caveats from the paper: Type 1 diabetes patients showed a moderate but significant shortening of TCRB CDR3 length in all four CD4+ subsets. The naive, central memory and regulatory TCRB repertoires appeared to resemble one another more closely among patients than among healthy donors. Patients with type 1 diabetes made fewer insertions and deleted more nucleotides at VDJ recombination sites, implying thymic rearrangement abnormalities. PCR may preferentially amplify shorter templates, but because patient and control samples were amplified and corrected together, any resulting skew would affect both groups equally. Because cDNA rather than genomic DNA was sequenced, highly expressing activated cells could have been over-represented, although no difference in activation and CD3 levels was found between groups. Because small numbers of individuals were included in the HLA sub-analyses, any influence of HLA type on TCRB rearrangement was left unresolved.

From each donor, a single peripheral blood sample of about 116 mL on average was drawn into heparinised tubes. Using a panel that included CD45RO, CCR7, CD25, CD127, CD95 and CD27, naive, central memory, regulatory and stem cell-like memory CD4+ T cells were sorted on a BD FACSAria II. All sorted populations exceeded 95% purity. PBMCs were separated immediately by Lymphoprep density gradient centrifugation and were stained directly, without being cultured. Samples were stained and sorted in pairs, with one healthy donor and one patient per experiment, so that batch effects were minimized. This clonotype was obtained from a man aged 25-45 years with type 1 diabetes. The chain uses TRBV7-2 and TRBJ1-5; the D segment could be TRBD1, given 5 matching bases. Specimen: naive CD4+ T cells from blood. The cell subset or site label, as the study defines it: true naive CD4+ T cells. The bases are TGTGCCAGCAGCTTGGGGGTCGCGCAGCCCCAGCATTTT. This codes for CASSLGVAQPQHF.